These 2 T cell receptor beta chains came from one sample sequenced in a study of T cells in Graves' hyperthyroidism and ophthalmopathy. Researchers amplified the TCR beta CDR3 regions from RNA transcripts. Initially, a first-round RT-PCR of the TCR CDR3 employed the HTBI primer set. TCRdb passed the multiplex PCR reads through MiXCR, listing each CDR3 protein once. The table includes about 840,000 distinct CDR3 sequences, roughly 40% detected once. Sequencing was performed on blood. The receptors were gathered from a man in his late teens or twenties with Graves' hyperthyroidism.

The J gene is TRBJ2-5, the V gene TRBV10-3, with a tentative D call TRBD1 (7 bases). CDR1 is ENHRY and CDR2 is SYGVKD in the germline V gene. V lost 6 bases, J lost 2 bases, and 13 bases lay in between. The CDR3 consists of 14 residues. The CDR3 loop reads CAISGQGGQETQYF. As DNA, the CDR3 is TGTGCCATCAGCGGCCAGGGGGGACAAGAGACCCAGTACTTC.

The table lists this clonotype with many counts. The J gene is TRBJ2-2, the V gene TRBV7-9; no clear D. The V gene's germline CDR1 is SEHNR and CDR2 FQNEAQ (reference sequence). Trimming left V 1 base short and J 4 bases short, with 7 bases between. The CDR3 runs to 14 residues. CDR3 region: CASSLGSGTGELFF. DNA for the CDR3: TGTGCCAGCAGCTTAGGCTCGGGCACCGGGGAGCTGTTTTTT.